These 3 T cell receptor beta chains were sequenced from one sample in a study of cytomegalovirus exposure and HLA in healthy donors. Sequencing was performed with immunoSEQ multiplex PCR; in TCRdb, only in-frame clones are kept and a portion is missing. The sample holds 200,000 to 300,000 clones; around 86% are singletons and the top ten take about 1.2%. The sample was PBMCs. The source of these receptors is a woman aged 25-40 years in good health and CMV-seropositive.

V gene TRBV18 combines with J gene TRBJ2-2, with D possibly matching TRBD2 (6 bases). CDR1 KGHSH and CDR2 LQKENI come from the germline V gene. The CDR3 consists of 15 residues. Trimming shortened V by 3 bases and J by 7 bases, and 15 bases separated the two germline ends. The CDR3 DNA follows: TGTGCCAGCTCACCTAACTGGGGAGGCGACGGGGAGCTGTTTTTT. It specifies CASSPNWGGDGELFF.

This rearrangement joins TRBV5-4 to TRBJ2-7; TRBD1 is a possible D gene (6 bases). The V and J ends lost 0 bases and 0 bases respectively, with 10 bases between them. Germline assignment: CDR1 SGHNT and CDR2 YYREEE (reference sequence). CDR3 length: 15 amino acids. The CDR3 protein is CASSLGTGYSYEQYF. For the CDR3, the DNA is TGTGCCAGCAGCTTGGGAACAGGGTACTCCTACGAGCAGTACTTC.

This clone was seen just once. This chain joins TRBV19 and TRBJ2-1, with D possibly matching TRBD2 (5 bases). The CDR3 runs 13 residues. Germline V gives CDR1 LNHDA, CDR2 SQIVND (reference sequence). V was cut by 6 bases and J by 1 base, with 7 bases left in between. The CDR3: CASRDLSYNEQFF. The CDR3 DNA reads as TGTGCCAGTAGGGACTTGTCCTACAATGAGCAGTTCTTC.